This entry describes one T cell receptor beta chain. It has no known antigen specificity. The cohort was made up of approximately 670 healthy bone marrow donors. At the time of sampling, all cohort members were nominally healthy, though unrecorded immune exposures were likely present. The donor was CMV seronegative and belonged to the group of under 400 seronegative cohort members. A peripheral blood sample was provided by each donor, and peripheral blood mononuclear cells were used for TCR beta sequencing. The Qiagen DNeasy Blood Extraction Kit was used to extract genomic DNA from the blood cell samples. The sample is drawn from a study of cytomegalovirus exposure and HLA in healthy donors (TCRdb year 2017). Some background on the complete study: According to an earlier analysis of 587 of the donors, about 179 million T cells yielded 120 million or so unique TCR beta sequences and around 300 Gb of sequence data. The study aimed to test whether cataloging public T cell receptors could reveal signatures of past pathogen exposure. The genetic ancestry cluster associated with self-reported Caucasian donors included 81% of the approximately 400 genotyped donors. Typing coverage differed by locus: A, B, C, DRB1 and DQB1 were typed in about 620-630 donors, DQA1 in 522, DPA1 in 600 to 610, and DPB1 in around 490. An earlier analysis of 587 of the donors applied high-throughput TCR beta sequencing to assess whether each TCR beta V gene segment acted as functional or pseudogenic. Rather than using new phenotypic data, the later analysis identified candidate immune exposures from TCR beta sequences and from how often those sequences occurred across donors. The T cell repertoires of 700 or so subjects were profiled by immunosequencing and related to cytomegalovirus serostatus. Every repertoire in the discovery cohort had been generated on one and the same sequencing platform. To predict cytomegalovirus infection status, the study combined high-throughput TCR immunosequencing, statistical association of individual TCRs with disease status, and machine learning. Across 300 to 500 genotyped donors of the cohort, an average of about 220,000 unique TCR beta nucleotide sequences per donor were sequenced, and approximately 19% of those sequences were non-productive. Donor age, sex, ethnicity and CMV serostatus were collected together with the repertoire data. In a later genetic analysis, genome-wide SNP genotypes for about three fifths of the roughly 670 donors were used, and that subset was treated as a discovery cohort. In addition to the first cohort of 650 to 800 subjects, a separate validation cohort of under 150 different subjects was used. Around 320 gigabases of sequencing data and around 87 million unique TCR sequences were included in an early release covering several hundred HLA-typed donors. Roughly five DR-DQ haplotypes were treated as single units for association and clustering because of strong linkage in the cohort. HLA typing covered class I and class II loci at four-digit resolution. In a later analysis, previously published TCR beta repertoires from several hundred donors were re-analyzed and high-resolution HLA genotyping was added so that TCR occurrence patterns could be studied. The paper as a whole reports these results and caveats: The earlier analysis of approximately 560 of the donors excluded 15 to 20 rarely observed V segments, including chromosome 9 orphons, because counts were too low. A further reported finding was that TCR beta sequences accurately predicted the HLA-A and HLA-B alleles for most subjects in the first cohort. HLA typing was unavailable for some donors at each locus, so association tests used only the typed subset. Three of the identified cytomegalovirus-associated TCR beta chains were confirmed in vitro to be specific for cytomegalovirus antigens. Correlated functional status among segregating V segments might be attributable to linkage disequilibrium, but an unknown experimental factor could not be ruled out. The authors suggested that the approach could potentially be generalized to other disease states and immunological phenotypes. In a later analysis, TCR association rates were found to vary across HLA loci, with the most associated TCRs seen for DRB1 alleles and the fewest for HLA-C alleles. For the cohort, immune exposure information was limited to CMV serostatus. An association between a missense DCLRE1C variant and V-gene and J-gene trimming of TCR beta chains was found in a later genetic analysis and replicated in an independent cohort. In the study, 164 TCR beta chains were listed as associated with cytomegalovirus. The cohort was sequenced for TCR beta chains only, and without alpha or paired-chain data the features that could be detected were limited. In both the original and validation cohorts, the classifier was reported to diagnose cytomegalovirus status with high specificity and sensitivity. Most TCR sequences were observed very rarely across donors, whereas some public TCRs were present in many individuals. A cluster of highly shared sequence variants was judged likely to represent a technical artifact of the sequencing pipeline. In a later analysis, HLA-associated TCR beta chains were found to be more clonally expanded and to have lower generation probabilities than equally common non-associated chains. According to a later analysis, parvovirus B19, influenza, CMV and Epstein-Barr virus appeared linked to several top co-occurrence clusters. Broadly in line with IMGT annotations, most TCR beta V segments showed up in productive rearrangements about 87% or about 30% of the time in an earlier analysis of 587 of the donors. When HLA alleles, especially DR and DQ, strongly co-occurred, attributing TCR associations to individual alleles was difficult. A later analysis found that most CMV-associated TCR beta chains appeared HLA-restricted, with HLA associations seemingly driven largely by CMV exposure. According to a later genetic analysis, donors in an Asian-associated ancestry cluster had fewer N-insertions in productive TCRs than the approximately 630-donor mean. Presence/absence analyses assumed roughly uniform sequencing depth across donors, an assumption that may not hold. The 87-base-pair reads could not distinguish some IMGT-functional V segments, including TRBV6-2 and TRBV6-3, so those segments were excluded. Specific HLA alleles were associated with 15,000 to 20,000 TCR beta sequences at a false discovery rate of 0.05 in a later analysis.

Library prep was done by the immunoSEQ multiplex PCR assay. The multiplex PCR relied on a mix of 60 forward primers for TCR Vbeta segments and 13 reverse primers for TCR Jbeta segments. A multiplex PCR assay on genomic DNA amplified the CDR3 region of rearranged TCR beta genes. The Illumina HiSeq System was used to sequence the amplified TCR beta libraries as 87-base-pair reads. In the authors' own workflow: In a later analysis, tens of millions of unique TCR beta chains were counted across the 500 to 700 repertoires, and roughly 10 million of these chains were shared by at least two donors. To remove PCR and sequencing errors, raw reads were error-corrected and collapsed into unique sequences using a nearest-neighbor algorithm that merged closely related sequences. Alignment of CDR3 sequences to IMGT reference sequences was used to assign V, D and J gene segments. For a sequence to be retained, a match of at least six nucleotides was required to both a V gene segment and a J gene segment. Rearrangements were called productive when the CDR3 lacked stop codons and stayed in frame with V and J; all others were non-productive. Following IMGT convention, CDR3 was defined as the stretch from the second conserved V-encoded cysteine to the conserved J-encoded phenylalanine. Sequences without an unambiguous match to a single V gene segment were excluded from the earlier analysis of 450 to 650 of the donors. In an earlier analysis of several hundred of the donors, V segments were called functional above 56.7% productive rearrangements and were called segregating when the between-donor standard deviation exceeded 5%. A statistical classification framework was built for diagnosing cytomegalovirus status from the catalog of TCR beta chain sequences. A later analysis assigned V and J genes by comparing TCR nucleotide sequences with IMGT/GENE-DB human TR gene sequences. In a later analysis, CDR3 sequences and most-parsimonious VDJ recombination scenarios were assigned using the TCRdist pipeline. A later analysis defined each TCR beta chain by its CDR3 amino acid sequence plus V-gene family, and excluded reads lacking a unique V-gene family. In a later analysis, 450 to 600 highly shared, low-generation-probability nucleotide sequences were removed to address suspected cross-contamination and a sequencing artifact. In a later analysis, a clonal expansion index for each public chain was calculated from normalized within-repertoire ranks of inferred template counts. In a later analysis, generation probabilities were computed using a VDJ recombination model fitted to out-of-frame rearrangements, and the results were checked against IGoR. Hypergeometric tests were used in a later analysis to score TCR-TCR, TCR-HLA and TCR-CMV co-occurrence, with a repertoire-size bias correction applied to the TCR pairs. In a later analysis, false discovery rates were estimated by permuting HLA or CMV assignments 20 times. In a later analysis, co-occurring TCRs were grouped using DBSCAN, with TCRdist sequence similarity added in when clustering inside HLA-allele-positive subsets. Repertoires with fewer than 30,000 or more than 120,000 public chains were left out of co-occurrence clustering, as were a handful of repertoires with anomalous nucleotide sharing. In its TCRdb copy, this immuneACCESS table keeps in-frame sequences only and misses some clones. Where compared with another copy, unresolved V genes explain less than half of these, and the others have no known cause. That table is the source of V, J and clone size, and D and trimming were worked out from the DNA. The sample table records fewer than 150,000 clones. The ten largest clones take up 2% to 3% of the sample.

In the germline V gene, CDR1 corresponds to SGHRS and CDR2 to YFSETQ. The CDR3 starts with the cysteine, ends with the phenylalanine, and has 15 residues. Kept here is only the CDR3 DNA, which spans 45 bases and is read in frame from base 1. V was cut back by 1 base and J by 5 bases, leaving a gap of 15 bases between them. The TCR sequence derives from a man aged 35 to 55 in good health and CMV-seronegative. The specimen sequenced was PBMCs. This chain joins TRBV5-1 to TRBJ2-5, with TRBD2 perhaps the D gene, on 6 matching bases. The DNA sequence is TGCGCCAGCAGCTTGAGGGCCGGGGGTGGGGAGACCCAGTACTTC. This gives the protein CASSLRAGGGETQYF.